This T cell receptor beta chain was sequenced in a study of cytomegalovirus exposure and HLA in healthy donors. With V trimmed by 5 bases and J by 5 bases, 7 bases remained unmatched. This CDR3 contains 15 residues. Per the germline V gene, CDR1 is MNHEY and CDR2 is SMNVEV (reference sequence). In the PCR, 60 Vbeta and 13 Jbeta primers were used. Profiled with immunoSEQ multiplex PCR; TCRdb holds only in-frame clones, not every one. The repertoire has 100,000 to 150,000 clones, 74% of them found once; the top ten carry approximately 3.9%. Study-level findings and limits: The presence/absence work took it that sequencing depth was about the same across donors.

Among the donors, all were healthy bone marrow donors. Whereas donors were nominally healthy upon sampling, unrecorded immune exposures were probable. As to this clone: Its antigen is not identified.

Sequenced sample: PBMCs. The genes are TRBV27 and TRBJ2-5; 11 nucleotides agree with TRBD2. This TCR was sampled from a woman between 45 and 60 years old in good health and CMV-seropositive. DNA for the CDR3: TGTGCCAGCAGTCGAAGGACTAGCGGGCTCGAGACCCAGTACTTC. Residues: CASSRRTSGLETQYF.